These 5 T cell receptor beta chains were sequenced from one sample in a study of molecular identifiers for immune sequencing clone quantification. TCRdb itself ran the PCR reads through MiXCR, one entry per CDR3 protein. The data hold hundreds of thousands of distinct CDR3 sequences, with around 21% observed a single time. Input material: naive CD8+ T cells from blood, with Jurkat cell RNA spiked in. Sample subset: FACS-sorted CD8+CD4-CCR7+CD45RA+ naive T cells. These receptors originate from a human donor in good health. Some libraries in this study had Jurkat cell RNA spiked in.

This clonotype has a handful of counts. This chain links TRBV4-3 with TRBJ2-6; TRBD2 might be the D (5 bases). Germline assignment: CDR1 LGHNA and CDR2 YSLEER. This CDR3 spans 16 amino acids. Trimming left V 1 base short and J 4 bases short, with 11 bases between. CDR3 sequence reads: CASSQGHGVGANVLTF. CDR3 DNA sequence: TGCGCCAGCAGCCAAGGGCACGGGGTCGGGGCCAACGTCCTGACTTTC.

This clonotype was counted ten times or more. In nucleotides, the CDR3 is TGTGCCAGCAGTCCAAGACAGTACTCGAACACTGAAGCTTTCTTT. Residues: CASSPRQYSNTEAFF. V is TRBV12-3 or TRBV12-4 and J is TRBJ1-1, with a tentative D call TRBD1 (5 bases). The CDR3 spans 15 residues. V was clipped by 5 bases and J by 1 base, with 14 bases between them.

This clonotype occurred many times. This chain links TRBV7-8 with TRBJ2-1; TRBD2 might be the D (5 bases). CDR3 length: 14 amino acids. CDR1 and CDR2 (germline): SGHVS, FQNEAQ. Trimming took off 3 bases at V and 9 bases at J, with 15 bases between the two ends. The CDR3 loop is CASSLVAGKGEQFF. The CDR3 DNA sequence: TGTGCCAGCAGCTTGGTGGCGGGCAAGGGTGAGCAGTTCTTC.

The table lists this clonotype with many counts. V is TRBV6-5 and J is TRBJ2-3; the match to TRBD2 covers 7 bases. This CDR3 has 16 amino acids. Germline CDR1 MNHEY, CDR2 SVGAGI. Trimming took 0 bases from V and 6 from J; bases not matched to a gene: 9. Here the CDR3 reads CASSYSGLAGVDTQYF. The CDR3 DNA sequence: TGTGCCAGCAGTTACTCCGGTCTGGCGGGAGTTGATACGCAGTATTTT.

This chain connects TRBV6-2 or TRBV6-3 to TRBJ1-1; 8 nucleotides agree with TRBD1. Per germline, CDR1 MNHEY and CDR2 SVGEGT. The CDR3 is 16 amino acids. The V segment lost 2 bases and the J segment 5 bases; nucleotides outside the gene matches: 10. The CDR3 region is CASSYPRIDRGTEAFF. The CDR3 coding sequence is TGTGCCAGCAGTTACCCCCGCATCGACAGGGGTACTGAAGCTTTCTTT.